What follows are 8 T cell receptor beta chains derived from one specimen sequenced in a study (dated by TCRdb to the mid-2010s). The protocol used for the library was 5' RACE. The sample was run on an Illumina MiSeq. TCRdb took the public reads, trimmed them with fastp at Q25, ran MiXCR for clone calling and kept in-frame beta chains. Here each entry gathers all rows of one CDR3 protein and keeps the most common genes and DNA. The sample contains about 7,200 distinct CDR3 sequences, about 37% of them found a single time. 4% to 5.5% of the sample is taken by the ten largest. Sequencing input: memory CD4+ T cells sorted from blood. What the cell subset or site label conveys for this sample: memory CD4+ T cells, CD4+CD45RO+CD25-. All receptors derive from a female donor with breast cancer.

This clonotype turned up a few times. The chain combines TRBV7-2 with TRBJ1-2; possible D gene TRBD1, 5 bases. CDR3 length equals 13 residues. Germline CDR1 reads SGHTA; CDR2 reads FQGNSA. Deletions cut 0 bases from V and 8 bases from J, with 10 bases between. In DNA, the CDR3 is TGTGCCAGCAGCTTAGCCAGGGCTGGCGGCTACACCTTC. It translates to CASSLARAGGYTF. Variable domain in full (rest from reference TRBV7-2 and TRBJ1-2): GAGVSQSPSNKVTEKGKDVELRCDPISGHTALYWYRQSLGQGLEFLIYFQGNSAPDKSGLPSDRFSAERTGGSVSTLTIQRTQQEDSAVYLCASSLARAGGYTFGSGTRLTVV.

In regard to this clonotype: Compared with germline, one end of the junction differs, possibly owing to a read error. The V gene is TRBV20-1, the J gene TRBJ1-2, with 8 bases matching TRBD1. Germline V gene lookup returns CDR1 DFQATT and CDR2 SNEGSKA (reference sequence). The CDR3 consists of 14 residues. The CDR3 coding sequence is TGCAGTGCTAGACACGGACAGGGAGAAATTAGCCACGCCTTC. It is translated as CSARHGQGEISHAF.

A remark on this clonotype: This could be a read error, since a much larger clone is one nucleotide away. The rearrangement links TRBV6-5 to TRBJ2-1, with TRBD1 matching over 7 bases. J was trimmed by 6 bases and V by 6 bases; bases with no gene match: 5. Germline CDR1 reads MNHEY; CDR2 reads SVGAGI. This CDR3 has 13 residues. DNA for the CDR3: TGTGCCAGCAGCCCCGACAGGGCCAATGAGCAGTTCTTC. Its protein product is CASSPDRANEQFF.

The rearrangement links TRBV7-3 to TRBJ2-6; possibly TRBD2 for D (5 bases). The germline V gene has CDR1 SGHTA and CDR2 FQGTGA. The CDR3 is made up of 16 amino acids. Trimming left V 5 bases short and J 0 bases short, with 11 bases between. The CDR3 region is CASSPDGGSGANVLTF. Written as DNA, the CDR3 is TGTGCCAGCAGCCCTGACGGAGGCTCTGGGGCCAACGTCCTGACTTTC.

In DNA, the CDR3 is TGTGCCAGCAGCCCCGAAACCCGGGACAGGGACGGTGGCTACACCTTC. Amino acid sequence: CASSPETRDRDGGYTF. The chain has TRBV4-2 and TRBJ1-2; TRBD1 matches 9 bases. CDR1 LGHNA and CDR2 YNFKEQ come from the germline V gene. The CDR3 is 16 residues long. Unmatched junction bases numbered 13, after V lost 4 bases and J lost 7 bases.

This clonotype has only a few counts. The rearrangement joins TRBV5-5 to TRBJ2-1; TRBD1 agrees at 7 bases. V lost 4 bases and J lost 9; bases outside the gene matches: 7. This CDR3 spans 13 amino acids. The germline gives CDR1 SGHKS, CDR2 YYEKEE (reference sequence). CDR3 in DNA: TGTGCCAGCAGCATTCGACAGGGCGGTGAGCAGTTCTTC. It codes for CASSIRQGGEQFF.

The J gene is TRBJ2-1, the V gene TRBV29-1, with a possible D match to TRBD1 (5 bases). Trimming cost V 4 bases and J 5 bases, with 12 bases left between them. The CDR3 length is 13 residues. Germline assignment: CDR1 SQVTM and CDR2 ANQGSEA. Written as DNA, the CDR3 is TGCAGCGTTGCAGGCAGGGCACACAATGAGCAGTTCTTC. The encoded protein is CSVAGRAHNEQFF.

The genes are TRBV4-3 and TRBJ2-1; the match to TRBD1 covers 7 bases. V dropped 1 base and J dropped 10; count of bases not matched to a gene: 10. The CDR3 has 15 residues. CDR1 is LGHNA, CDR2 YSLEER, per germline. CDR3 nucleotide sequence: TGCGCCAGCAGCCAAGGGTTTAGGGGGCGCGGAGAGCAGTTCTTC. This encodes CASSQGFRGRGEQFF.